The 2 T cell receptor beta chains below all came from one sample that was sequenced in a study of OX40 agonist ivuxolimab in advanced cancers. Sequencing used immunoSEQ multiplex PCR; TCRdb keeps in-frame clones, though not all of them. The sample yields approximately 51,000 clones, over 65% seen once. Source: CD4+ or CD8+ T cells sorted from blood, taken in a trial of the OX40 agonist ivuxolimab. All receptors derive from an adult with an advanced solid tumor such as melanoma, head and neck, liver or kidney cancer.

This chain links TRBV30 with TRBJ2-3, with 10 nucleotides matching TRBD2. This CDR3 region has 15 residues. Germline lookup yields CDR1 GTSNPN and CDR2 SVGIG (reference sequence). V shed 5 bases and J 3 bases; nucleotides not matched to a gene: 8. In DNA, the CDR3 is TGTGCCTGGGGACGGACTAGCGGATTGACAGATACGCAGTATTTT. Its protein is CAWGRTSGLTDTQYF.

J is TRBJ2-7 and V is TRBV5-5; D gene ambiguous. V lost 2 bases, J lost 2 bases, and 14 bases lay in between. Germline V gene data show CDR1 as SGHKS and CDR2 as YYEKEE (reference sequence). The CDR3 extends over 15 amino acids. The CDR3 loop is CASSFGPDGTYEQYF. The DNA for the CDR3 is TGTGCCAGCAGCTTTGGACCGGATGGTACCTACGAGCAGTACTTC.